This entry lists 18 T cell receptor beta chains sequenced from one sample in a study of metastatic and nonmetastatic thyroid tumors. Ahead of thyroid surgery, no patient had received treatment of any kind. TCRdb reanalyzed the PCR reads via MiXCR. The sample holds about 31,000 clones, 15% to 20% seen once. Sequenced input: blood. Every receptor here comes from a female donor with papillary thyroid cancer or a benign thyroid nodule (not recorded which). Some clones in this sample may be carry-over from other donors' samples.

The chain employs TRBV28 and TRBJ1-2; no clear D gene. V dropped 7 bases and J dropped 7 bases, with 16 bases sitting between them. Looked up from germline, CDR1 is MDHEN and CDR2 is SYDVKM. This CDR3 comprises 13 residues. The CDR3 protein is CASTLEGKAGYTF. As DNA, the CDR3 is TGTGCCAGCACCTTGGAGGGAAAGGCTGGCTACACCTTC.

This chain uses TRBV12-5 with TRBJ2-7; 7 bases agree with TRBD1. CDR3 size: 14 residues. CDR1 and CDR2 (germline): LGHNT, FRNRAP. V lost 6 bases to trimming and J lost 2 bases; unmatched junction nucleotides: 7. The CDR3 loop reads CASGFSGGTYEQYF. CDR3 bases: TGTGCTAGTGGGTTCTCAGGGGGAACCTACGAGCAGTACTTC.

The sample holds many counts of this clone. This sequence joins TRBV4-1 and TRBJ1-2; no clear D gene. Trimming took 2 bases from V and 6 from J, leaving 16 bases between them. The CDR3 sequence is 15 residues long. Looked up from germline, CDR1 is MGHRA and CDR2 is YSYEKL. CDR3 coding DNA: TGCGCCAGCAGCCAACCCTCCCCCCTGGCGGATGGCTACACCTTC. Protein sequence: CASSQPSPLADGYTF.

V usage is TRBV20-1 and J usage is TRBJ2-5, with D tentatively TRBD2 (5 bases). The ends were cut back, 0 bases at V and 2 bases at J, with 16 bases in the middle. Germline lookup yields CDR1 DFQATT and CDR2 SNEGSKA (reference sequence). The CDR3 covers 16 residues. The CDR3 DNA reads as TGCAGTGCTAGAGACTGGGGAGCCCCAATTCAAGAGACCCAGTACTTC. As protein: CSARDWGAPIQETQYF.

The table lists this clone with many counts. Other nucleotide sequences in the sample specify the same CDR3. The J gene is TRBJ1-5, the V gene TRBV19; tentative D call: TRBD1 (5 bases). The CDR3 spans 15 residues. Trimming cost V 6 bases and J 4 bases, with 16 bases left between them. Germline V gives CDR1 LNHDA, CDR2 SQIVND (reference sequence). The chain's CDR3 is CASSSLPGENQPQHF. The CDR3 region has the DNA TGTGCCAGTAGCTCCCTCCCGGGGGAGAATCAGCCCCAGCATTTT.

This sequence joins TRBV3-1 and TRBJ1-2; 8 nucleotides match TRBD1. Germline V lookup: CDR1 LGHDT, CDR2 YNNKEL (reference sequence). There are 10 residues in the CDR3. Losses at the gene ends were 9 bases for V and 12 bases for J; bases not matched to a gene: 6. The DNA of the CDR3 is TGTGCCAGGAGGGCAGGGGGCAACACCTTC. The encoded protein is CARRAGGNTF.

This rearrangement joins TRBV6-2 or TRBV6-3 to TRBJ1-2; D remains unclear. CDR1 is MNHEY and CDR2 is SVGEGT in the germline V gene. CDR3 length: 13 amino acids. V gave up 10 bases and J gave up 7 bases, with 19 bases separating them. The CDR3 nucleotides are TGTGCCACCAGCCCCCCCGTGGGCCGTGGCTACACCTTC. Translating it yields CATSPPVGRGYTF.

This clone was seen repeatedly, ten times or more. This chain links TRBV6-1 with TRBJ2-5; the D is unclear. Germline CDR1 is MNHNS and CDR2 is SASEGT. The CDR3 has 11 amino acids. Trimming stripped 8 bases from V and 5 bases from J, with 9 bases between. CDR3 residues: CASESVETQYF. CDR3 nucleotides: TGTGCCAGCGAGTCGGTGGAGACCCAGTACTTC.

This clone was seen many times. The rearrangement uses TRBV19 and TRBJ2-1; 7 positions agree with TRBD2. The CDR3 is made up of 13 amino acids. Germline V lookup: CDR1 LNHDA, CDR2 SQIVND (reference sequence). Losses at the gene ends were 3 bases for V and 6 bases for J; bases not matched to a gene: 2. The CDR3 loop is CASSITGGNEQFF. DNA of the CDR3: TGTGCCAGTAGTATTACGGGGGGCAATGAGCAGTTCTTC.

This clone has only a few counts. This same CDR3 is encoded by further DNA sequences in the sample. The CDR3 sequence: CASSLGVSGNTIYF. Written as DNA, the CDR3 is TGTGCCAGCAGCCTGGGTGTCTCTGGAAACACCATATATTTT. This sequence joins TRBV5-6 and TRBJ1-3; D unclear. In germline, CDR1 is SGHDT, CDR2 YYEEEE. V was cut by 4 bases and J by 0 bases, with 8 bases left in between. The CDR3 consists of 14 residues.

The table lists this clone with many counts. CDR3 bases: TGTGCCAGCAGCGGGACAGGGGGAAATTCACCCCTCCACTTT. As protein: CASSGTGGNSPLHF. This chain links TRBV7-9 with TRBJ1-6; 11 bases agree with TRBD1. Germline V gene lookup returns CDR1 SEHNR and CDR2 FQNEAQ (reference sequence). V was clipped by 5 bases and J by 7 bases; unmatched bases: 1. CDR3 length equals 14 residues.

This clone appeared once. This sequence joins TRBV5-1 and TRBJ1-6; 10 bases agree with TRBD1. J gave up 6 bases and V 3 bases, and 3 bases lay outside the gene matches. Germline CDR1 reads SGHRS; CDR2 reads YFSETQ. The CDR3 contains 15 residues. CDR3 sequence reads: CASSSGTGVNSPLHF. In nucleotides, the CDR3 is TGCGCCAGCAGCTCCGGGACAGGGGTTAATTCACCCCTCCACTTT.

The V and J genes are TRBV10-1 and TRBJ2-5; TRBD2 aligns across 8 bases. Losses at the gene ends were 0 bases for V and 5 bases for J; bases not matched to a gene: 5. Per germline, CDR1 WNHNN and CDR2 SYGVQD (reference sequence). This CDR3 spans 15 amino acids. CDR3 residues: CASSESRGAHETQYF. CDR3 DNA sequence: TGCGCCAGCAGTGAGTCGCGGGGGGCCCACGAGACCCAGTACTTC.

Concerning this clone itself: This may be a read error, as it is one base from a much larger clone. The rearrangement links TRBV3-1 to TRBJ2-5; D assignment may be TRBD1 or TRBD2 (5 bases each). Per germline, CDR1 LGHDT and CDR2 YNNKEL (reference sequence). The CDR3 covers 13 residues. The CDR3 DNA reads TGTGTCAGCAGCCCCCGGGGCGCCGGGACCCAGTACTTC. Its translation: CVSSPRGAGTQYF.

Ten or more counts support this clone. V gene TRBV5-5 combines with J gene TRBJ2-7; perhaps TRBD2 as D (6 bases). Trimming took off 0 bases at V and 0 bases at J, with 7 bases between the two ends. The CDR3 is 14 amino acids. From germline, CDR1 is SGHKS and CDR2 YYEKEE (reference sequence). The CDR3 is CASSLVGGSYEQYF. CDR3 DNA sequence: TGTGCCAGCAGCTTGGTGGGGGGCTCCTACGAGCAGTACTTC.

About this clone: The junction departs from germline at one end; a sequencing error may be responsible. CDR3 region: CACRPGQKYTEGFF. Written as DNA, the CDR3 is TGTGCCTGCAGACCCGGACAGAAATACACTGAAGGTTTCTTT. The gene calls are TRBV6-1 and TRBJ1-1, with D maybe TRBD1 (6 bases). The germline V gene encodes CDR1 MNHNS and CDR2 SASEGT. The CDR3 is made up of 14 amino acids.

This clone was detected a few times. V is TRBV2 and J is TRBJ1-6, with D maybe TRBD1 (5 bases). Germline assignment: CDR1 SNHLY and CDR2 FYNNEI. Trimming left V 7 bases short and J 4 bases short, with 14 bases between. The CDR3 spans 15 residues. The DNA of the CDR3 is TGTGCCAGCATCGCCAAGGGACGGTATAATTCACCCCTCCACTTT. Translation gives CASIAKGRYNSPLHF.

This clone was observed a few times. The rearrangement uses TRBV9 and TRBJ1-2; D ambiguous. The CDR3 runs 16 residues. Germline V lookup: CDR1 SGDLS, CDR2 YYNGEE. Trimming shortened V by 0 bases and J by 4 bases, and 16 bases separated the two germline ends. The CDR3 reads CASSVGGGVYGYGYTF. CDR3 DNA: TGTGCCAGCAGCGTAGGAGGTGGAGTATACGGCTATGGCTACACCTTC.